The clone carrying this T cell receptor beta chain came up once. The record originates from a study of blood T cell repertoires in COVID-19. Study at large: Samples taken during acute and convalescent COVID-19 were collected in the United States, Italy and Spain. T cells, B-cell-depleted T cells, or PBMCs provided the cDNA or gDNA that served as material.

The authors' processing: Cell counts per sample came from amplifying reference gene primers. The protocol was immunoSEQ multiplex PCR, while the TCRdb copy is restricted to in-frame clones and leaves out a portion. For V, J and clone size, that table is used; D and trimming come from the DNA. This sample yields about 210,000 clones, of which 88% are seen a single time; over 1.5% belongs to the top ten. This CDR3 is built from 17 residues. From germline, CDR1 is KGHSH and CDR2 LQKENI. The junction had 14 bases not matched to a gene; V was cut back by 3 bases and J by 6 bases. The TCR comes from a man between 65 and 85 years old with acute or convalescent COVID-19. Sequenced sample: peripheral blood. The gene calls are TRBV18 and TRBJ1-5; 7 positions agree with TRBD1. CDR3 coding DNA: TGTGCCAGCTCACCGAACTACCCCGGGGCAGGGGGTCAGCCCCAGCATTTT. Translation gives CASSPNYPGAGGQPQHF.